The next 22 T cell receptor beta chains were all read from a single sample in a study of vaccination effects on CD4 cells after COVID-19. No antigen has been identified for these receptors. Ahead of sequencing, the ViraFEST assay grew antigen-specific CD4+ T cells using viral peptide pools. Between days 10 and 11 of culture, CD4+ T cells were separated out. Among the vaccine recipients, none had a prior SARS-CoV-2 infection, and nucleocapsid antibodies were negative. Here immunoSEQ multiplex PCR was the method, and the copy in TCRdb shows in-frame clones only, minus some. The table lists about 63,000 clones, over 70% of them singletons, with approximately 3.7% in the top ten. The sequencing used CD4+ T cells from PBMCs cultured with HCoV-OC43 spike peptides, collected before COVID-19 vaccination. The subset was: HCoV-OC43 spike overlapping peptide pool stimulation. These TCRs come from a human donor who received a COVID-19 vaccine.

The chain recombines TRBV18 with TRBJ2-6; TRBD1 matches at 10 bases. Per the germline V gene, CDR1 is KGHSH and CDR2 is LQKENI. The J segment lost 1 base and the V segment lost 6 bases, leaving 6 bases of the junction unmatched. CDR3 length equals 17 residues. CDR3 DNA sequence: TGTGCCAGCTCGTCCGGGACAGGGGATTCTGGGGCCAACGTCCTGACTTTC. It translates to CASSSGTGDSGANVLTF.

The chain uses TRBV6-5 and TRBJ1-3, with no clear D. Trimming shortened V by 6 bases and J by 1 base, and 4 bases separated the two germline ends. This CDR3 contains 12 residues. Germline V lookup: CDR1 MNHEY, CDR2 SVGAGI. The CDR3 is CASSRSGNTIYF. CDR3 coding DNA: TGTGCCAGCAGCAGGTCTGGAAACACCATATATTTT.

In its sample, this clone was seen once. This chain connects TRBV6-5 to TRBJ1-1; tentatively, D is TRBD1 (5 bases). The CDR3 runs 12 residues. The germline V and J ends were trimmed by 8 bases and 8 bases, with 15 bases remaining between them. Germline V gives CDR1 MNHEY, CDR2 SVGAGI. As DNA, the CDR3 is TGTGCCAGCTCCAAAGGGGTCAGGGAAGCTTTCTTT. Translation: CASSKGVREAFF.

The V call is TRBV2, the J call TRBJ2-2; 8 positions match TRBD1. The CDR3 runs to 14 residues. V trimming: 9 bases; J trimming: 3 bases; junction bases outside the gene matches: 6. Looked up from germline, CDR1 is SNHLY and CDR2 is FYNNEI. The CDR3 region has the DNA TGTGCCAGTTGGACAGGGTCGGACACCGGGGAGCTGTTTTTT. This translates into CASWTGSDTGELFF.

Only a few counts were recorded for this clone. The chain recombines TRBV7-2 with TRBJ1-5; D is unclear. V was clipped by 1 base and J by 1 base, with 5 bases between them. The CDR3 is made up of 14 amino acids. Germline CDR1 SGHTA, CDR2 FQGNSA. The CDR3 DNA sequence: TGTGCCAGCAGCTTAGGAGAGAGCAATCAGCCCCAGCATTTT. Residues: CASSLGESNQPQHF.

CDR3 sequence (DNA): TGTGCTAGTGGTTTCAGGGGTCAGCCCCAGCATTTT. Amino acids: CASGFRGQPQHF. The chain joins TRBV12-5 to TRBJ1-5; D possibly corresponds to TRBD1 (6 bases). Trimming cost V 3 bases and J 6 bases, with 6 bases left between them. The germline CDR1 and CDR2 sequences are LGHNT and FRNRAP. The CDR3 loop spans 12 amino acids.

In this sample, this clone turned up once. The rearrangement links TRBV5-1 to TRBJ2-5, with TRBD2 as a possible D gene (5 bases). Trimming removed 0 bases from V and 2 bases from J, with 5 bases in between. Germline V gives CDR1 SGHRS, CDR2 YFSETQ. The length of the CDR3 is 13 residues. CDR3 region: CASSLGLQETQYF. CDR3 bases: TGCGCCAGCAGCTTGGGACTACAAGAGACCCAGTACTTC.

V is TRBV19 and J is TRBJ1-6; TRBD1 is a possible D gene (5 bases). The length of the CDR3 is 15 residues. Trimming left V 5 bases short and J 12 bases short, with 20 bases between. The germline CDR1 and CDR2 sequences are LNHDA and SQIVND (reference sequence). In DNA form, the CDR3 reads TGTGCCAGTAGTGTGTCCGGGACGGTTGTTCAACCCCTCCACTTT. Amino acid sequence: CASSVSGTVVQPLHF. Together with reference TRBV19 and TRBJ1-6, the CDR3 gives the full variable domain: DGGITQSPKYLFRKEGQNVTLSCEQNLNHDAMYWYRQDPGQGLRLIYYSQIVNDFQKGDIAEGYSVSREKKESFPLTVTSAQKNPTAFYLCASSVSGTVVQPLHFGNGTRLTVT.

This clone was picked up a small number of times. The chain is built from TRBV6-2 or TRBV6-3 and TRBJ2-7; TRBD2 might be the D (6 bases). From germline, CDR1 is MNHEY and CDR2 SVGEGT. The CDR3 loop spans 13 amino acids. V lost 6 bases and J lost 7, with 16 bases in between. The CDR3 DNA reads as TGTGCCAGCAGCCGGGACTCGAAGTGGGAGCAGTACGTC. It codes for CASSRDSKWEQYV.

The chain couples TRBV18 to TRBJ2-5; D is possibly TRBD2 (5 bases). Trimming pared 5 bases from V and 1 base from J, leaving 8 bases between. The V gene's germline CDR1 is KGHSH and CDR2 LQKENI. The CDR3 is 13 amino acids. The CDR3 reads CASSGGSQETQYF. CDR3 nucleotides: TGTGCCAGCTCAGGAGGTAGCCAAGAGACCCAGTACTTC.

This clone was detected a few times. The rearrangement joins TRBV4-3 to TRBJ1-6, with D hard to call. CDR1 LGHNA and CDR2 YSLEER come from the germline V gene. The CDR3 runs 14 residues. Trimming cost V 8 bases and J 3 bases, with 11 bases left between them. CDR3 coding DNA: TGCGCCAGCGCGTGGGAATACTATAATTCACCCCTCCACTTT. It codes for CASAWEYYNSPLHF.

The chain recombines TRBV7-8 with TRBJ1-1; the match to TRBD1 covers 7 bases. The V segment lost 0 bases and the J segment 1 base; nucleotides outside the gene matches: 2. The length of the CDR3 is 15 residues. The germline CDR1 and CDR2 sequences are SGHVS and FQNEAQ. CDR3 sequence (DNA): TGTGCCAGCAGCTTAGCTGGACAGGAGAACACTGAAGCTTTCTTT. Translated: CASSLAGQENTEAFF.

The rearrangement uses TRBV18 and TRBJ1-3; D might be TRBD1 (5 bases). The CDR3 is 14 amino acids. Germline V gives CDR1 KGHSH, CDR2 LQKENI. Trimming took 6 bases from V and 4 from J, leaving 13 bases between them. CDR3 residues: CASSQDWGGNTIYF. For the CDR3, the DNA is TGTGCCAGCTCCCAAGACTGGGGCGGAAACACCATATATTTT.

This rearrangement joins TRBV3-1 (or the pseudogene TRBV3-2) to TRBJ2-2, with 11 bases aligning to TRBD2. Germline-derived CDR1 and CDR2 are LGHDT and YNNKEL (reference sequence). The V gene end was trimmed by 1 base and the J gene end by 3 bases; junction bases not matched to a gene: 4. This CDR3 has 17 amino acids. The DNA of the CDR3 is TGTGCCAGCAGCCAAGGACTAGCGGGGTGGGACACCGGGGAGCTGTTTTTT. Protein product: CASSQGLAGWDTGELFF.

J is TRBJ2-2 and V is TRBV6-4; 7 bases line up with TRBD2. The CDR3 covers 14 residues. The junction had 3 bases not matched to a gene; V was cut back by 3 bases and J by 5 bases. The germline CDR1 and CDR2 sequences are MRHNA and SNTAGT. This CDR3 reads CASSELARTGELFF. The CDR3 coding sequence is TGTGCCAGCAGTGAACTAGCGCGGACCGGGGAGCTGTTTTTT.

This chain links TRBV29-1 with TRBJ2-1; 9 bases align to TRBD1. The CDR3 has 15 residues. V shed 1 base, J shed 7 bases, and the junction held 8 bases outside the gene matches. Germline CDR1 is SQVTM and CDR2 is ANQGSEA. The CDR3 sequence is CSVEVSGQGVNEQFF. DNA of the CDR3: TGCAGCGTTGAAGTCTCGGGACAGGGAGTAAATGAGCAGTTCTTC.

The chain joins TRBV28 to TRBJ2-5; 9 bases match TRBD1. The length of the CDR3 is 15 residues. V gave up 7 bases and J gave up 1 base; unmatched junction bases: 7. Germline lookup yields CDR1 MDHEN and CDR2 SYDVKM. The CDR3 sequence: CASNLPTGGQETQYF. CDR3 DNA sequence: TGTGCCAGCAACCTGCCGACAGGGGGCCAAGAGACCCAGTACTTC.

The chain carries TRBV7-9 and TRBJ2-6; D ambiguous. This CDR3 is built from 16 residues. The V gene's germline CDR1 is SEHNR and CDR2 FQNEAQ (reference sequence). Deletions cut 5 bases from V and 2 bases from J, with 13 bases between. The CDR3 is CASSPDMGTGANVLTF. DNA for the CDR3: TGTGCCAGCAGCCCCGACATGGGCACTGGGGCCAACGTCCTGACTTTC.

This chain connects TRBV7-9 to TRBJ2-5; a weak D match, TRBD2 (7 bases). Germline V gene sequence: CDR1 SEHNR, CDR2 FQNEAQ (reference sequence). CDR3 size: 15 residues. V was clipped by 5 bases and J by 5 bases, with 18 bases between them. For the CDR3, the DNA is TGTGCCAGCAGCGTGAAGGGGGGGCCGGGGGAGACCCAGTACTTC. This translates into CASSVKGGPGETQYF.

V usage is TRBV28 and J usage is TRBJ2-7, with 7 bases fitting TRBD2. The CDR3 is 13 amino acids. Trimming removed 5 bases from V and 9 bases from J; junction bases left unmatched: 10. Germline CDR1 is MDHEN and CDR2 is SYDVKM. The CDR3 nucleotides are TGTGCCAGCAGTCCTCGGTCTCCGGGAGGGCAGTACGTC. This codes for CASSPRSPGGQYV.

This clone was seen a handful of times. This chain uses TRBV6-1 with TRBJ1-3, with TRBD1 as a possible D gene (6 bases). Deletions cut 3 bases from V and 2 bases from J, with 8 bases between. The CDR3 is made up of 14 amino acids. Germline loops: CDR1 MNHNS, CDR2 SASEGT. CDR3 sequence (DNA): TGTGCCAGCAGTGAGGGGGCGCCTGGAAACACCATATATTTT. It is translated as CASSEGAPGNTIYF.

Remarks on this clone: Other DNA sequences in the same sample also yield this CDR3. The chain joins TRBV14 to TRBJ1-1; no clear D gene. The CDR3 is 11 amino acids. V was cut by 6 bases and J by 8 bases, with 10 bases left in between. Germline values: CDR1 SGHDN, CDR2 FVKESK. This CDR3 is CASRGRAEAFF. The CDR3 coding sequence is TGTGCCAGCAGGGGCCGGGCGGAAGCTTTCTTT.